These T cell receptor beta chains were read from a single sample in a study of T cells in Graves' hyperthyroidism and ophthalmopathy. One entry per CDR3 protein results from TCRdb running MiXCR on the multiplex PCR reads. The table lists approximately 330,000 distinct CDR3 sequences, 15% to 20% of them singletons. Sequencing input: blood. These receptors all come from a woman aged 45 to 65 with Graves' hyperthyroidism. The CDR3 runs from the conserved cysteine through the conserved F or W. The order of the fields is clone size, V gene, CDR3 length, D gene, J gene, CDR3 DNA, CDR3 protein. The D gene is left open where the match is weak. Some rows mark clone size as missing; the rest say once, few, many or name a class of expanded clone.

clone size: many; V gene: TRBV24-1; CDR3 length: 15; D gene: TRBD2; J gene: TRBJ2-5; CDR3 DNA: TGTGCCACCAGTGAACCGACTAGCGGGAGGGAGACCCAGTACTTC; CDR3 protein: CATSEPTSGRETQYF
clone size: few; V gene: TRBV29-1; CDR3 length: 13; D gene: NA; J gene: TRBJ2-7; CDR3 DNA: TGCAGCGTCCTCCATACGGCATACGGGGAGCAGTACTTC; CDR3 protein: CSVLHTAYGEQYF
clone size: many; V gene: TRBV20-1; CDR3 length: 14; D gene: NA; J gene: TRBJ2-7; CDR3 DNA: TGCAGTGCCCTCTTCCGAACAGCAAACTACGAGCAGTACTTC; CDR3 protein: CSALFRTANYEQYF
clone size: many; V gene: TRBV2; CDR3 length: 13; D gene: NA; J gene: TRBJ2-5; CDR3 DNA: TGTGCCAGCAGTGGGCAGGCACAAGAGACCCAGTACTTC; CDR3 protein: CASSGQAQETQYF
clone size: many; V gene: TRBV12-3/TRBV12-4; CDR3 length: 14; D gene: NA; J gene: TRBJ1-5; CDR3 DNA: TGTGCCAGCAGCTTAGGGCAGGGCAATCAGCCCCAGCATTTT; CDR3 protein: CASSLGQGNQPQHF
clone size: few; V gene: TRBV5-6; CDR3 length: 15; D gene: NA; J gene: TRBJ1-3; CDR3 DNA: TGTGCCAGCAGCCTTCTCAGCAGCTCTGGAAACACCATATATTTT; CDR3 protein: CASSLLSSSGNTIYF
clone size: few; V gene: TRBV14; CDR3 length: 14; D gene: NA; J gene: TRBJ2-2; CDR3 DNA: TGTGCCAGCAGCAATGGGGGATTCACCGGGGAGCTGTTTTTT; CDR3 protein: CASSNGGFTGELFF
clone size: many; V gene: TRBV18; CDR3 length: 14; D gene: NA; J gene: TRBJ2-1; CDR3 DNA: TGTGCCAGCTCACCACCGGGCTCGAACAATGAGCAGTTCTTC; CDR3 protein: CASSPPGSNNEQFF
clone size: many; V gene: TRBV5-1; CDR3 length: 14; D gene: NA; J gene: TRBJ2-3; CDR3 DNA: TGCGCCAGCAGTCCCGGGACGGCGGCGAGTACGCAGTATTTT; CDR3 protein: CASSPGTAASTQYF
clone size: NA; V gene: TRBV30; CDR3 length: 13; D gene: TRBD2; J gene: TRBJ2-5; CDR3 DNA: TGTGCGGTAGCGGGGGACAGCGAAGAGACCCAGTACTTC; CDR3 protein: CAVAGDSEETQYF
clone size: NA; V gene: TRBV4-2; CDR3 length: 17; D gene: TRBD1; J gene: TRBJ1-4; CDR3 DNA: TGTGCCAGCAGCCAAGGGGGACAGGGGAGTATGAATGAAAAACTGTTTTTT; CDR3 protein: CASSQGGQGSMNEKLFF
clone size: once; V gene: TRBV7-9; CDR3 length: 16; D gene: TRBD2; J gene: TRBJ2-1; CDR3 DNA: TGTGCCAGCAGCTTACTTAAGGGACTAGCCTACAATGAGCAGTTCTTC; CDR3 protein: CASSLLKGLAYNEQFF
clone size: many; V gene: TRBV11-2; CDR3 length: 13; D gene: NA; J gene: TRBJ2-1; CDR3 DNA: TGTGCCAGCAGCTCTACAAGGTACAATGAGCAGTTCTTC; CDR3 protein: CASSSTRYNEQFF
clone size: many; V gene: TRBV27; CDR3 length: 17; D gene: NA; J gene: TRBJ2-3; CDR3 DNA: TGTGCCAGCAGTTTCCCCGGACAGACGAAAGACACAGATACGCAGTATTTT; CDR3 protein: CASSFPGQTKDTDTQYF
clone size: NA; V gene: TRBV19; CDR3 length: 14; D gene: NA; J gene: TRBJ2-6; CDR3 DNA: TGTGCCAGTAGAAAAGGGGCTGGGGCCAACGTCCTGACTTTC; CDR3 protein: CASRKGAGANVLTF
clone size: many; V gene: TRBV5-1; CDR3 length: 17; D gene: TRBD1; J gene: TRBJ2-3; CDR3 DNA: TGCGCCAGCAGCCTAACCGGGACAGATTCTAGCACAGATACGCAGTATTTT; CDR3 protein: CASSLTGTDSSTDTQYF
clone size: NA; V gene: TRBV7-8; CDR3 length: 16; D gene: NA; J gene: TRBJ1-2; CDR3 DNA: TGTGCCAGCAGCTTACTACCACGGGGGCGCGACTATGGCTACACCTTC; CDR3 protein: CASSLLPRGRDYGYTF
clone size: NA; V gene: TRBV20-1; CDR3 length: 14; D gene: TRBD1; J gene: TRBJ2-5; CDR3 DNA: TGCAGTGCCTGGGGACAGGTGGGAGGAGAGACCCAGTACTTC; CDR3 protein: CSAWGQVGGETQYF
clone size: NA; V gene: TRBV28; CDR3 length: 14; D gene: NA; J gene: TRBJ2-7; CDR3 DNA: TGTGCCAGCAGTTTTAACCAGGGCACATACGAGCAGTACTTC; CDR3 protein: CASSFNQGTYEQYF
clone size: many; V gene: TRBV12-3/TRBV12-4; CDR3 length: 15; D gene: NA; J gene: TRBJ1-2; CDR3 DNA: TGTGCCAGCAGTCCCGGGGGGCAGACTGACTATGGCTACACCTTC; CDR3 protein: CASSPGGQTDYGYTF
clone size: NA; V gene: TRBV19; CDR3 length: 14; D gene: NA; J gene: TRBJ2-2; CDR3 DNA: TGTGCCAGTAGTTGGGACACCAACACCGGGGAGCTGTTTTTT; CDR3 protein: CASSWDTNTGELFF
clone size: NA; V gene: TRBV19; CDR3 length: 14; D gene: NA; J gene: TRBJ1-6; CDR3 DNA: TGTGCCAGTAGGACGGGGGAAGGGGATTCACCCCTCCACTTT; CDR3 protein: CASRTGEGDSPLHF
clone size: few; V gene: TRBV7-3; CDR3 length: 21; D gene: TRBD2; J gene: TRBJ2-5; CDR3 DNA: TGTGCCCCTACATCCCCGCCAATTGGGGCGGGAGCTGGAAAGTACCAAGAGACCCAGTACTTC; CDR3 protein: CAPTSPPIGAGAGKYQETQYF
clone size: many; V gene: TRBV6-2/TRBV6-3; CDR3 length: 16; D gene: TRBD1; J gene: TRBJ2-7; CDR3 DNA: TGTGCCAGCAGTTACTCGTCGGACAGGGGGGGACACGAGCAGTACTTC; CDR3 protein: CASSYSSDRGGHEQYF
clone size: many; V gene: TRBV20-1; CDR3 length: 13; D gene: TRBD2; J gene: TRBJ2-5; CDR3 DNA: TGCAGTGCTTCTAGCGGGGGTCAAGAGACCCAGTACTTC; CDR3 protein: CSASSGGQETQYF
clone size: few; V gene: TRBV9; CDR3 length: 14; D gene: NA; J gene: TRBJ2-1; CDR3 DNA: TGTGCCAGCAGCGACAGGTACTCCTACAATGAGCAGTTCTTC; CDR3 protein: CASSDRYSYNEQFF
clone size: NA; V gene: TRBV20-1; CDR3 length: 10; D gene: NA; J gene: TRBJ1-2; CDR3 DNA: TGCAGTGCTAACGGACATGGCTACACCTTC; CDR3 protein: CSANGHGYTF
clone size: many; V gene: TRBV18; CDR3 length: 14; D gene: TRBD2; J gene: TRBJ2-1; CDR3 DNA: TGTGCCAGCTCACACGCCGGACTAGCCGATGAGCAGTTCTTC; CDR3 protein: CASSHAGLADEQFF
clone size: NA; V gene: TRBV14; CDR3 length: 13; D gene: NA; J gene: TRBJ2-5; CDR3 DNA: TGTGCCAGCAGCCAAGGGGACGTGGGGACCCAGTACTTC; CDR3 protein: CASSQGDVGTQYF
clone size: NA; V gene: TRBV10-1; CDR3 length: 15; D gene: TRBD1; J gene: TRBJ1-1; CDR3 DNA: TGCGCCAGCAGTCCCGAGGCAGGGGGCTACACTGAAGCTTTCTTT; CDR3 protein: CASSPEAGGYTEAFF
clone size: NA; V gene: TRBV6-6; CDR3 length: 14; D gene: NA; J gene: TRBJ1-1; CDR3 DNA: TGTGCCAGCAGTTACTCGGACATCAACACTGAAGCTTTCTTT; CDR3 protein: CASSYSDINTEAFF
clone size: NA; V gene: TRBV18; CDR3 length: 15; D gene: TRBD1; J gene: TRBJ1-2; CDR3 DNA: TGTGCCAGCTCACCGGAAACAGGGGGCGTGTATGGCTACACCTTC; CDR3 protein: CASSPETGGVYGYTF
clone size: NA; V gene: TRBV19; CDR3 length: 15; D gene: TRBD2; J gene: TRBJ2-1; CDR3 DNA: TGTGCCAGTACCGACCTTTCACTAGCGGGAGCCGAGCAGTTCTTC; CDR3 protein: CASTDLSLAGAEQFF
clone size: NA; V gene: TRBV29-1; CDR3 length: 12; D gene: NA; J gene: TRBJ2-1; CDR3 DNA: TGCAGCGTTTATGACGGGCACAATGAGCAGTTCTTC; CDR3 protein: CSVYDGHNEQFF
clone size: many; V gene: TRBV28; CDR3 length: 16; D gene: NA; J gene: TRBJ2-7; CDR3 DNA: TGTGCCAGCAGTTCCCCCGGTGCCCGAGAGGGCTACGAGCAGTACTTC; CDR3 protein: CASSSPGAREGYEQYF
clone size: NA; V gene: TRBV20-1; CDR3 length: 13; D gene: TRBD2; J gene: TRBJ2-3; CDR3 DNA: TGCAGTGCTTCGACTAGCGGCACAGATACGCAGTATTTT; CDR3 protein: CSASTSGTDTQYF
clone size: many; V gene: TRBV6-1; CDR3 length: 13; D gene: NA; J gene: TRBJ1-1; CDR3 DNA: TGTGCCAGCGAACCGGGACAGAACACTGAAGCTTTCTTT; CDR3 protein: CASEPGQNTEAFF
clone size: many; V gene: TRBV18; CDR3 length: 15; D gene: NA; J gene: TRBJ1-5; CDR3 DNA: TGTGCCAGCTCACCACCCGGGGTTGGCAATCAGCCCCAGCATTTT; CDR3 protein: CASSPPGVGNQPQHF
clone size: many; V gene: TRBV6-5; CDR3 length: 18; D gene: NA; J gene: TRBJ2-3; CDR3 DNA: TGTGCCAGCAGTTACTCTCGCGGACGGGGACCGTTCACAGATACGCAGTATTTT; CDR3 protein: CASSYSRGRGPFTDTQYF
clone size: NA; V gene: TRBV6-2/TRBV6-3; CDR3 length: 14; D gene: TRBD1; J gene: TRBJ1-2; CDR3 DNA: TGTACCAGTTCTCGGACAGGGTTGAACTATGGCTACACCTTC; CDR3 protein: CTSSRTGLNYGYTF
clone size: NA; V gene: TRBV6-6; CDR3 length: 14; D gene: NA; J gene: TRBJ1-5; CDR3 DNA: TGTGCCAGCAGTTACCAGAGGGGTTTGCAGCCCCAGCATTTT; CDR3 protein: CASSYQRGLQPQHF
clone size: once; V gene: TRBV19; CDR3 length: 12; D gene: NA; J gene: TRBJ1-5; CDR3 DNA: TGTGCCAGTAGTATAGGAGATCAGCCCCAGCATTTT; CDR3 protein: CASSIGDQPQHF
clone size: many; V gene: TRBV11-2; CDR3 length: 19; D gene: TRBD2; J gene: TRBJ2-1; CDR3 DNA: TGTGCCAGCAGCCCCCACCCCGGGACTAGCGGGAGTCGGTACAATGAGCAGTTCTTC; CDR3 protein: CASSPHPGTSGSRYNEQFF
clone size: many; V gene: TRBV11-2; CDR3 length: 15; D gene: TRBD2; J gene: TRBJ2-7; CDR3 DNA: TGTGCCAGCAGCTTCGAAGGGCTAGCGGGAAACGAGCAGTACTTC; CDR3 protein: CASSFEGLAGNEQYF
clone size: many; V gene: TRBV5-5; CDR3 length: 14; D gene: NA; J gene: TRBJ1-5; CDR3 DNA: TGTGCCAGCAGCTTGGGAGGGGCCGGGTTGCCCCAGCATTTT; CDR3 protein: CASSLGGAGLPQHF
clone size: NA; V gene: TRBV13; CDR3 length: 17; D gene: TRBD1; J gene: TRBJ2-1; CDR3 DNA: TGTGCCAGCAGAGCCCGCGGGGGACAGGGGGCGAAAAATGAGCAGTTCTTC; CDR3 protein: CASRARGGQGAKNEQFF
clone size: NA; V gene: TRBV2; CDR3 length: 14; D gene: TRBD1; J gene: TRBJ1-3; CDR3 DNA: TGTGCCAGCAGTTCCGACAGGGAGGGAAACACCATATATTTT; CDR3 protein: CASSSDREGNTIYF
clone size: many; V gene: TRBV28; CDR3 length: 15; D gene: NA; J gene: TRBJ2-7; CDR3 DNA: TGTGCCAGCAGTTTAAGTGCTGCAGGTTCCTACGAGCAGTACTTC; CDR3 protein: CASSLSAAGSYEQYF
clone size: few; V gene: TRBV7-3; CDR3 length: 15; D gene: TRBD2; J gene: TRBJ2-3; CDR3 DNA: TGTGCCAGCAGCTTCCAGGGAGGGTTCGCAGATACGCAGTATTTT; CDR3 protein: CASSFQGGFADTQYF
clone size: many; V gene: TRBV2; CDR3 length: 15; D gene: NA; J gene: TRBJ1-6; CDR3 DNA: TGTGCCAGCAGATCAAGACAGGTTTATAATTCACCCCTCCACTTT; CDR3 protein: CASRSRQVYNSPLHF
clone size: many; V gene: TRBV6-1; CDR3 length: 18; D gene: TRBD2; J gene: TRBJ2-3; CDR3 DNA: TGTGCCAGCAGTTCGCCTTCGACTAGCGGGGGGTCCACAGATACGCAGTATTTT; CDR3 protein: CASSSPSTSGGSTDTQYF
clone size: many; V gene: TRBV7-3; CDR3 length: 17; D gene: TRBD1; J gene: TRBJ1-1; CDR3 DNA: TGTGCCAGCAGCTTAAGGCCGCAGGGACAGGGGAACACTGAAGCTTTCTTT; CDR3 protein: CASSLRPQGQGNTEAFF